The 8 T cell receptor beta chains below were found in one sample sequenced in a study of T cell changes during pregnancy in multiple sclerosis. Method: immunoSEQ multiplex PCR; TCRdb's copy keeps in-frame clones and lacks some. This table has approximately 89,000 clones, about 94% appearing once. The material sequenced was peripheral blood, taken in the third trimester of pregnancy. These receptors all stem from a female donor with multiple sclerosis, enrolled in a pregnancy study.

The DNA for the CDR3 is TGTGCCAGCAGCGCCAGGGGGGAGCTGTTTTTT. Its translation: CASSARGELFF. The genes are TRBV9 and TRBJ2-2; D unresolved. Germline CDR1 is SGDLS and CDR2 is YYNGEE. Trimming removed 3 bases from V and 8 bases from J, with 5 bases in between. The CDR3 is made up of 11 amino acids. Based on the CDR3 plus reference TRBV9 and TRBJ2-2, the full variable domain is DSGVTQTPKHLITATGQRVTLRCSPRSGDLSVYWYQQSLDQGLQFLIQYYNGEERAKGNILERFSAQQFPDLHSELNLSSLELGDSALYFCASSARGELFFGEGSRLTVL.

V is TRBV6-1 and J is TRBJ2-7; 7 bases are a match to TRBD1. The CDR3 extends over 12 amino acids. Trimming took 6 bases from V and 6 from J; bases not matched to a gene: 5. Looked up from germline, CDR1 is MNHNS and CDR2 is SASEGT. CDR3 sequence reads: CASRETGSEQYF. The CDR3, as DNA: TGTGCCAGCAGAGAGACAGGGAGCGAGCAGTACTTC.

About this clone: One end of the junction does not line up with germline, which may come from a read error. The DNA for the CDR3 is TGCGCCAGCAGCTTGGTTTCAGGGCTAGTCTCCCACGAGCAGTACTTC. This sequence encodes CASSLVSGLVSHEQYF. The chain has TRBV5-1 and TRBJ2-7, with D perhaps matching TRBD1 (5 bases). The CDR3 is 16 amino acids. The V gene's germline CDR1 is SGHRS and CDR2 YFSETQ.

This rearrangement joins TRBV5-6 to TRBJ2-7, with 8 bases fitting TRBD2. The CDR3 sequence is 14 residues long. Trimming removed 4 bases from V and 2 bases from J; junction bases left unmatched: 5. Germline assignment: CDR1 SGHDT and CDR2 YYEEEE. In DNA form, the CDR3 reads TGTGCCAGCAGCCCGGGACTAGGCGCCTACGAGCAGTACTTC. Translating gives CASSPGLGAYEQYF.

This clone is a singleton in its sample. The genes are TRBV6-4 and TRBJ1-5, with D tentatively TRBD1 (5 bases). The CDR3 runs 15 residues. Trimming cost V 5 bases and J 0 bases, with 11 bases left between them. Per the germline V gene, CDR1 is MRHNA and CDR2 is SNTAGT. The CDR3 DNA follows: TGTGCCAGCAGTCGAACTGACAGTAGCAATCAGCCCCAGCATTTT. Translating gives CASSRTDSSNQPQHF.

The genes are TRBV5-4 and TRBJ1-4; D possibly corresponds to TRBD1 (5 bases). V was clipped by 4 bases and J by 8 bases, with 15 bases between them. Looked up from germline, CDR1 is SGHNT and CDR2 is YYREEE (reference sequence). The CDR3 totals 14 residues. This CDR3 is CASSPGLDREKLFF. The CDR3 nucleotides read TGTGCCAGCAGCCCGGGACTCGACCGGGAAAAACTGTTTTTT.

Here the CDR3 DNA reads TGCAGCGTTGGGGGGGCTGGAAACACCATATATTTT. Residues: CSVGGAGNTIYF. The V and J genes are TRBV29-1 and TRBJ1-3; the D gene is possibly TRBD1 (5 bases). The CDR3 contains 12 residues. Germline V lookup: CDR1 SQVTM, CDR2 ANQGSEA. Trimming removed 4 bases at V and 2 bases at J, with 6 bases between.

The V call is TRBV5-1, the J call TRBJ2-3; 9 bases line up with TRBD2. CDR3 length: 15 amino acids. With V trimmed by 5 bases and J by 2 bases, 6 bases remained unmatched. Germline lookup yields CDR1 SGHRS and CDR2 YFSETQ. CDR3 nucleotide sequence: TGCGCCAGCAGTTTAGCGGGGGCCTCCACAGATACGCAGTATTTT. Protein product: CASSLAGASTDTQYF.